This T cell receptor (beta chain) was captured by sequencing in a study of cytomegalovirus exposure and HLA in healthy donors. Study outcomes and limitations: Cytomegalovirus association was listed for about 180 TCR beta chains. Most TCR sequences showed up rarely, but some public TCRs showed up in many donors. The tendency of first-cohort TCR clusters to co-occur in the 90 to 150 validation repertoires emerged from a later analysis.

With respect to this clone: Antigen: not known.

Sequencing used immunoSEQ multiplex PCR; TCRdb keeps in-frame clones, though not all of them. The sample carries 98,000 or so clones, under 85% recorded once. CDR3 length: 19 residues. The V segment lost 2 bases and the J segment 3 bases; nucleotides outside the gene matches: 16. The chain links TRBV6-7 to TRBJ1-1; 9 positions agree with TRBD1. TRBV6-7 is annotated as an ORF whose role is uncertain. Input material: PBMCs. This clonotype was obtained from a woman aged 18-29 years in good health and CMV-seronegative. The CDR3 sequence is CASSYPEGLTGGADTEAFF. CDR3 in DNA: TGTGCCAGCAGTTACCCTGAAGGGTTAACAGGGGGCGCGGACACTGAAGCTTTCTTT.